This T cell receptor (beta chain) was obtained from a study of human T cells and chemical hapten exposure. Time point in this sample: patch test 1, 2 weeks after DPC sensitization. Treatment described: therapeutic diphenylcyclopropenone sensitization with weekly scalp DPC. The study drew its donors from alopecia patients who were 18 to 70 years old and suitable for DPC. The library labeled individual cDNA molecules by adding unique molecular identifiers to them. Each CDR3 protein gets one entry after TCRdb re-called the RACE reads with MiXCR. The data hold about 120,000 distinct CDR3 sequences, with around 15% observed a single time. Whole-study findings and limits: With patch test score, the counts of PT1 expanded TCRs showed a positive correlation. Controls formed significantly fewer large CDR3 similarity clusters than expanded TCRs did.

CDR1 SGDLS and CDR2 YYNGEE come from the germline V gene. This CDR3 has 16 amino acids. V shed 4 bases and J 2 bases; nucleotides not matched to a gene: 6. As concerns this clonotype: Its target is unknown.

The chain employs TRBV9 and TRBJ2-3, with 11 bases that match TRBD2. The receptor's source is a man in his late teens or twenties with alopecia areata. Some clones in this sample may be carry-over from other donors' samples. The sequences come from whole blood, collected in connection with sensitization to the hapten diphenylcyclopropenone (DPC). CDR3 residues: CASSSSSGGHTDTQYF. In DNA, the CDR3 is TGTGCCAGCAGCTCATCTAGCGGGGGGCACACAGATACGCAGTATTTT.